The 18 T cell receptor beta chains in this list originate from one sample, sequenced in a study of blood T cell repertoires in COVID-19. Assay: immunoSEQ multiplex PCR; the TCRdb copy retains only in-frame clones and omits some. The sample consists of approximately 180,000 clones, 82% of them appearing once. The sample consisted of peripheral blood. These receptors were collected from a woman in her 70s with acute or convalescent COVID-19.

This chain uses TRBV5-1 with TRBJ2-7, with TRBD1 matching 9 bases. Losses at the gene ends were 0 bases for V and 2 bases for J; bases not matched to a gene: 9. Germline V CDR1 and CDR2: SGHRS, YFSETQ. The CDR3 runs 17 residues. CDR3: CASSLDTGTGLPYEQYF. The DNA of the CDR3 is TGCGCCAGCAGCTTGGACACCGGGACAGGGCTTCCCTACGAGCAGTACTTC.

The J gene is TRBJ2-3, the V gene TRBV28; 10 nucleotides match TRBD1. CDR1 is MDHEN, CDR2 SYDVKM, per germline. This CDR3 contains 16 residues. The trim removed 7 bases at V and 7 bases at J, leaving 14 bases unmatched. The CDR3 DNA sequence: TGTGCCAGCACTCCCCTTCGGGGACAGGGGACGAATACGCAGTATTTT. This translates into CASTPLRGQGTNTQYF.

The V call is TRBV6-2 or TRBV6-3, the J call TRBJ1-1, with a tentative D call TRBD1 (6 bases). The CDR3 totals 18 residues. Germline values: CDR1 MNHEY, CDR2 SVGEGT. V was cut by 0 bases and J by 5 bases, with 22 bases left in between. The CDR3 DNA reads TGTGCCAGCAGTTACTCGACGTTTTCGGCAGGGGTGGGGACTGAAGCTTTCTTT. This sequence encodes CASSYSTFSAGVGTEAFF.

The CDR3 nucleotides read TGTGCCAGCAGCTACAGGGGAGGAGAAAAACTGTTTTTT. This encodes CASSYRGGEKLFF. The rearrangement links TRBV7-9 to TRBJ1-4, with 7 bases that match TRBD1. With V trimmed by 4 bases and J by 8 bases, 4 bases remained unmatched. The CDR3 totals 13 residues. The germline CDR1 and CDR2 sequences are SEHNR and FQNEAQ (reference sequence).

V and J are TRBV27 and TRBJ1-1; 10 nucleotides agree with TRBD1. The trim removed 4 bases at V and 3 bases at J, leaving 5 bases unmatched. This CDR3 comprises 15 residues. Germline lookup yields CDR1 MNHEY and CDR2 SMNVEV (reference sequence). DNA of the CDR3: TGTGCCAGCAGTTACACCGGGACAGGGGACACTGAAGCTTTCTTT. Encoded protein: CASSYTGTGDTEAFF.

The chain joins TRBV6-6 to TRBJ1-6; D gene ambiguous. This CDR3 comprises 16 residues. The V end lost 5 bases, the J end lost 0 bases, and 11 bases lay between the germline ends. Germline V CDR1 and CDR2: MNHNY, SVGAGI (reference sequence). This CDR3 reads CASSREWSSYNSPLHF. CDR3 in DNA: TGTGCCAGCAGTCGAGAGTGGAGCTCCTATAATTCACCCCTCCACTTT.

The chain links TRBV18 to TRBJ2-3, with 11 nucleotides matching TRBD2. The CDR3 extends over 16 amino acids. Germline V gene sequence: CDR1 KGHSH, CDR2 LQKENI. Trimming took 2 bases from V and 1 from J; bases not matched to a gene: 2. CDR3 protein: CASSPGLAGGTDTQYF. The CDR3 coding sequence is TGTGCCAGCTCACCAGGACTAGCGGGCGGCACAGATACGCAGTATTTT.

CDR3 sequence (DNA): TGTGCCAGCTCACCCGGGGTCTATAATTCACCCCTCCACTTT. Translated, it gives CASSPGVYNSPLHF. This chain connects TRBV18 to TRBJ1-6; D is uncertain. Germline-derived CDR1 and CDR2 are KGHSH and LQKENI. Trimming took 3 bases from V and 3 from J, leaving 6 bases between them. CDR3 size: 14 residues.

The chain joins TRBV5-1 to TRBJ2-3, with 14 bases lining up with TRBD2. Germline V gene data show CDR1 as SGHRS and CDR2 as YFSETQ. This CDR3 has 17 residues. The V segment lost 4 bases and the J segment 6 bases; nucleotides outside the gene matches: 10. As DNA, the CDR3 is TGCGCCAGCAGCCTGAGGACTAGCGGGAGGACAGGGGATACGCAGTATTTT. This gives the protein CASSLRTSGRTGDTQYF.

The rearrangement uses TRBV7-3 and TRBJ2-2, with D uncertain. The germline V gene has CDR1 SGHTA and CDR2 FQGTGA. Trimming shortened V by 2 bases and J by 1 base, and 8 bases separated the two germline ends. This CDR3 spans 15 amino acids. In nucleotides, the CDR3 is TGTGCCAGCAGCTTATCAGCAGGGAACACCGGGGAGCTGTTTTTT. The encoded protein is CASSLSAGNTGELFF.

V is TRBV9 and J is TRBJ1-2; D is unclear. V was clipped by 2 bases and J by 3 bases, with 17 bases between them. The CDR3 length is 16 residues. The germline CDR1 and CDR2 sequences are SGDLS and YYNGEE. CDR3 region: CASSVGPRGGDYGYTF. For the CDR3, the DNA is TGTGCCAGCAGCGTTGGTCCCCGGGGTGGAGACTATGGCTACACCTTC. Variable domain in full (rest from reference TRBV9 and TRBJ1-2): DSGVTQTPKHLITATGQRVTLRCSPRSGDLSVYWYQQSLDQGLQFLIQYYNGEERAKGNILERFSAQQFPDLHSELNLSSLELGDSALYFCASSVGPRGGDYGYTFGSGTRLTVV.

CDR3 sequence reads: CASSLRLAGGRKETQYF. Here the CDR3 DNA reads TGTGCCAGCAGCTTGCGCCTAGCGGGAGGGAGGAAGGAGACCCAGTACTTC. This chain uses TRBV5-6 with TRBJ2-5; 12 bases are shared with TRBD2. V dropped 1 base and J dropped 5; count of bases not matched to a gene: 9. In germline, CDR1 is SGHDT, CDR2 YYEEEE. The length of the CDR3 is 17 residues.

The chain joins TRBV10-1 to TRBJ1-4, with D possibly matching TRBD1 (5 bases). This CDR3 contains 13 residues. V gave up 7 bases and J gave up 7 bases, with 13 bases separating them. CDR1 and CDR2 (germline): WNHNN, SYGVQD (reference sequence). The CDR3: CASNPQGSEKLFF. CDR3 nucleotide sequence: TGCGCCAGCAATCCCCAGGGTTCTGAAAAACTGTTTTTT.

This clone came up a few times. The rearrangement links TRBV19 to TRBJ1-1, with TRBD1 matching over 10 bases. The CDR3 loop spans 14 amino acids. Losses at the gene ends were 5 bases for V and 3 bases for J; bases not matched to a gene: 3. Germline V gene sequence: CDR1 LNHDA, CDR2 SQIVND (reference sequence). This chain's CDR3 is CASSDRGLDTEAFF. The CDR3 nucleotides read TGTGCCAGTAGTGACAGGGGGCTGGACACTGAAGCTTTCTTT.

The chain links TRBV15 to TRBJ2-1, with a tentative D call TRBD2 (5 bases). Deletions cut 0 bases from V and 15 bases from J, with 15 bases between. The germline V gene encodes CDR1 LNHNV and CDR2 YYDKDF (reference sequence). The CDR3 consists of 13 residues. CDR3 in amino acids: CATSRDRGSIWFF. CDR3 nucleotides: TGTGCCACCAGCAGAGATCGGGGTTCCATCTGGTTCTTC.

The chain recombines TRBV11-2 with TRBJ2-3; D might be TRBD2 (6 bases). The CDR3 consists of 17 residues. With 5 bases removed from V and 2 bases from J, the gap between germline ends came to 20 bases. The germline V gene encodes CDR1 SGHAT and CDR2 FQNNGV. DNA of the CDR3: TGTGCCAGCAGCGCCAGGAGGGTAGTTGTTAACACAGATACGCAGTATTTT. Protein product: CASSARRVVVNTDTQYF.

This chain's CDR3 is CASSFGLNYGYTF. In DNA, the CDR3 is TGTGCCAGCAGTTTTGGACTAAACTATGGCTACACCTTC. The chain employs TRBV28 and TRBJ1-2; no definite D call. V lost 3 bases and J lost 2, with 7 bases in between. There are 13 residues in the CDR3. Germline V gives CDR1 MDHEN, CDR2 SYDVKM.

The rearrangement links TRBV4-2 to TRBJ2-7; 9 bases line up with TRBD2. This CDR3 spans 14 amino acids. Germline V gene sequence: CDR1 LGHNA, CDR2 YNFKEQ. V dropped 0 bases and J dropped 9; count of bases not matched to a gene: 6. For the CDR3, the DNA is TGTGCCAGCAGCCAAGAAACGGCGGGGGGGTTGCAGTACTTC. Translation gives CASSQETAGGLQYF.